The sample holds a few counts of the clone carrying this T cell receptor (beta chain). Its antigen is unidentified. The entry originates in a study of T-cell reconstitution after alpha-beta-depleted transplantation in children. V was clipped by 8 bases and J by 12 bases, with 19 bases between them. The CDR3 contains 13 residues. Germline CDR1 reads MDHEN; CDR2 reads SYDVKM. Study-level findings and limits: T-cell numbers and diversity one year post-transplant derived largely from freshly generated T cells. The study traced high day-60 TCRbeta diversity in some patients to surviving recipient T cells and thymic progenitors. Several hundred expanded graft clones reportedly gave rise to the alpha-beta T cells present about two months after transplant.

This sample's TCRbeta library carried unique molecular identifier barcodes. TCRdb re-derived calls from the PCR reads in MiXCR, one entry per CDR3 protein. The repertoire holds around 190,000 distinct CDR3 sequences, with 6.6% as singletons. V gene TRBV28 combines with J gene TRBJ1-4, with D possibly being TRBD1 (5 bases). The receptor was derived from a boy aged 2-15 years with acute lymphoblastic leukemia, due to receive a stem cell transplant. The input for sequencing was PBMCs, taken before TCRalphabeta/CD19-depleted stem cell transplant. The chain's CDR3 is CASRRTSPSELFF. CDR3 DNA sequence: TGTGCCAGCCGCCGGACATCACCCTCAGAACTGTTTTTT. Filled out from reference TRBV28 and TRBJ1-4, the complete variable domain reads DVKVTQSSRYLVKRTGEKVFLECVQDMDHENMFWYRQDPGLGLRLIYFSYDVKMKEKGDIPEGYSVSREKKERFSLILESASTNQTSMYLCASRRTSPSELFFGSGTQLSVL.